Sequencing of this T cell receptor (beta chain) was carried out in a study of a mutant IDH1 vaccine in newly diagnosed glioma. The CDR3 has 14 residues. Germline V CDR1 and CDR2: MGHDK, SYGVNS. V dropped 4 bases and J dropped 8; count of bases not matched to a gene: 8. TCRdb's table, derived via immunoSEQ multiplex PCR, lists solely in-frame clones and lacks some. The repertoire consists of roughly 70,000 clones, with around 80% occurring once and the leading ten covering under 6%. This sample's time point: baseline, week 1 (first vaccination visit). The treatment is: pre-vaccination baseline after standard-of-care therapy.

This TCR came from a woman aged 18-29 years with glioma. Some clones in this sample may be carry-over from other donors' samples. V and J are TRBV25-1 and TRBJ1-2, with TRBD1 matching over 9 bases. This sample comprised peripheral blood mononuclear cells (PBMCs), obtained from a glioma patient treated with radiotherapy, temozolomide or both. The CDR3 reads CASSVQGAPAGYTF. CDR3 coding DNA: TGTGCCAGCAGTGTACAGGGGGCGCCGGCCGGCTACACCTTC.